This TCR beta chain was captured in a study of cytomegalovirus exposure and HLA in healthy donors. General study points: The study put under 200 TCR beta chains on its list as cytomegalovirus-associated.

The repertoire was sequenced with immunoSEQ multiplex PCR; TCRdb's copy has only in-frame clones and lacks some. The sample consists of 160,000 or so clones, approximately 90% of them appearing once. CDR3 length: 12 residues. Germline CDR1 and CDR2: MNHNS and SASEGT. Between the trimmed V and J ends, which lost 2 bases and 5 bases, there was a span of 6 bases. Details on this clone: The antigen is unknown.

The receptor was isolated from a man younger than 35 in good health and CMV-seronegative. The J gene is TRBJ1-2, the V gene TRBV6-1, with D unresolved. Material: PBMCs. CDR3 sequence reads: CASSERVYGYTF. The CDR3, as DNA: TGTGCCAGCAGTGAACGGGTATATGGCTACACCTTC.